The present entry profiles one TCR beta chain with its context. This entry is derived from a study of blood T cell repertoires in COVID-19. The protocol was immunoSEQ multiplex PCR, while the TCRdb copy is restricted to in-frame clones and leaves out a portion. The sample consists of roughly 120,000 clones, approximately 86% of them appearing once. Germline loops: CDR1 SGHRS, CDR2 YFSETQ. V was clipped by 2 bases and J by 1 base; unmatched bases: 3. The CDR3 consists of 15 residues. The chain couples TRBV5-1 to TRBJ2-4; 7 positions agree with TRBD1. This TCR came from a man aged 35 to 55 with acute or convalescent COVID-19. The sequenced sample was peripheral blood. The CDR3 nucleotides are TGCGCCAGCAGCTTACAGGGGCCCGCCAAAAACATTCAGTACTTC. This sequence encodes CASSLQGPAKNIQYF.